This TCR beta chain was retrieved from a study of cytomegalovirus exposure and HLA in healthy donors. Germline V gene data show CDR1 as KGHSH and CDR2 as LQKENI. Trimming shortened V by 6 bases and J by 5 bases, and 16 bases separated the two germline ends. CDR3 size: 14 residues. It was with 60 Vbeta and 13 Jbeta primers that the PCR ran. Clones were read by immunoSEQ multiplex PCR, and TCRdb kept only the in-frame ones, dropping some. There are over 35,000 clones in the sample; 60% to 80% occur only once, and more than 1.2% lies in the top ten. V and J are TRBV18 and TRBJ1-1; possible D gene TRBD1, 5 bases. Sequenced: PBMCs. The clonotype comes from a man aged 30-40 years in good health and CMV-seronegative. The CDR3 loop is CASSPNGGGTEAFF. The CDR3 DNA is TGTGCCAGCTCGCCCAACGGGGGAGGGACTGAAGCTTTCTTT.